This T cell receptor beta chain was obtained from a study of T-cell reconstitution after alpha-beta-depleted transplantation in children. Study conclusions and caveats: Reported findings indicate that, about two months after transplant, alpha-beta T cells came from several hundred expanded clones, which were derived from non-depleted graft cells. Newly produced T cells mostly accounted for T-cell counts and diversity one year post-transplant. Recipient T cells and thymic progenitors that survived were the source of the high TCRbeta diversity seen at day 60 in some patients.

Germline V lookup: CDR1 MNHEY, CDR2 SVGAGI. V lost 1 base and J lost 2, with 14 bases in between. The CDR3 has 16 amino acids. Preparation of the TCRbeta library was carried out with unique molecular identifiers. From the PCR reads, TCRdb called clonotypes with MiXCR, one entry per CDR3 protein. The sample consists of 670,000 or so distinct CDR3 sequences, around 14% of them appearing once. This clonotype appeared a few times. Antigen specificity is unknown. This specimen consisted of PBMCs, obtained before TCRalphabeta/CD19-depleted stem cell transplant. The V gene is TRBV6-5, the J gene TRBJ1-2; D gene ambiguous. The receptor comes from a girl aged 2 to 9 with congenital amegakaryocytic thrombocytopenia, due to receive a stem cell transplant. The CDR3 reads CASSYYPEGSNYGYTF. CDR3 DNA: TGTGCCAGCAGTTACTACCCCGAGGGCTCAAACTATGGCTACACCTTC.